This entry lists 15 T cell receptor beta chains sequenced from one sample in a study of T cell responses to AZD1222 COVID-19 vaccine. Data came from immunoSEQ multiplex PCR; TCRdb stores just in-frame clones and leaves some out. Altogether roughly 120,000 clones are present, less than 90% being singletons, with the ten largest covering approximately 9.2%. This sample comprised peripheral blood, obtained on day 0 of AZD1222 vaccination. These receptors were taken from an adult in good health.

The chain recombines TRBV2 with TRBJ2-5; D ambiguous. Germline CDR1 SNHLY, CDR2 FYNNEI. V lost 7 bases, J lost 0 bases, and 6 bases lay in between. The CDR3 consists of 12 residues. The DNA of the CDR3 is TGTGCCAGCACCCGGTACCAAGAGACCCAGTACTTC. Residues: CASTRYQETQYF. Together with reference TRBV2 and TRBJ2-5, the CDR3 gives the full variable domain: EPEVTQTPSHQVTQMGQEVILRCVPISNHLYFYWYRQILGQKVEFLVSFYNNEISEKSEIFDDQFSVERPDGSNFTLKIRSTKLEDSAMYFCASTRYQETQYFGPGTRLLVL.

The V gene is TRBV27, the J gene TRBJ2-7; 9 nucleotides line up with TRBD1. Unmatched junction bases numbered 2, after V lost 2 bases and J lost 3 bases. The CDR3 runs 14 residues. CDR1 MNHEY and CDR2 SMNVEV come from the germline V gene (reference sequence). The CDR3 sequence: CASSLVGQGYEQYF. In nucleotides, the CDR3 is TGTGCCAGCAGTTTAGTGGGACAGGGCTACGAGCAGTACTTC.

V usage is TRBV3-1 (or the pseudogene TRBV3-2) and J usage is TRBJ2-4, with D perhaps matching TRBD1 or TRBD2 (5 bases each). The CDR3 covers 16 residues. Trimming removed 0 bases at V and 9 bases at J, with 18 bases between. Germline V lookup: CDR1 LGHDT, CDR2 YNNKEL (reference sequence). The CDR3 DNA sequence: TGTGCCAGCAGCCAAGATTATCAGGGAAAGAGGGGCATTCAGTACTTC. This gives the protein CASSQDYQGKRGIQYF.

In its sample, this clone was seen once. The V call is TRBV27, the J call TRBJ1-4, with D unresolved. CDR3 length: 14 residues. V was pared by 5 bases and J by 8 bases, with 15 bases between. Germline assignment: CDR1 MNHEY and CDR2 SMNVEV (reference sequence). The DNA for the CDR3 is TGTGCCAGCAGTGCGGGTTCGATACGCGAAAAACTGTTTTTT. Amino acid sequence: CASSAGSIREKLFF.

V and J are TRBV3-1 (or the pseudogene TRBV3-2) and TRBJ1-5; D unclear. The CDR3 contains 12 residues. The V end lost 3 bases, the J end lost 7 bases, and 7 bases lay between the germline ends. In germline, CDR1 is LGHDT, CDR2 YNNKEL (reference sequence). The CDR3 reads CASSQGGQPQHF. The CDR3 DNA reads as TGTGCCAGCAGCCAGGGTGGACAGCCCCAGCATTTT.

The V gene is TRBV11-3, the J gene TRBJ2-7, with 7 bases that match TRBD1. Germline CDR1 SGHNT, CDR2 YENEEA. J lost 2 bases, V lost 4 bases, and 5 bases had no gene match. The CDR3 contains 14 residues. The CDR3 loop reads CASSSPDRTYEQYF. In nucleotides, the CDR3 is TGTGCCAGCAGCTCTCCGGACAGGACCTACGAGCAGTACTTC.

This chain connects TRBV21-1 to TRBJ2-7. TRBV21-1 is classified as a pseudogene. The CDR3 spans 14 residues. The CDR3 nucleotides read TGTGCCAGCAGCAATCCCCCATCGGTGGAAGAGCAGTACTTC. Its protein product is CASSNPPSVEEQYF.

This clone was seen a handful of times. The chain combines TRBV11-3 with TRBJ1-2; D may be TRBD1 (5 bases). In germline, CDR1 is SGHNT, CDR2 YENEEA. The V end lost 5 bases, the J end lost 4 bases, and 14 bases lay between the germline ends. The CDR3 runs to 14 residues. The CDR3 region is CASSLGRDLYGYTF. In DNA, the CDR3 is TGTGCCAGCAGCCTAGGGAGGGACCTCTATGGCTACACCTTC. Full variable domain (outside the CDR3, taken from reference TRBV11-3 and TRBJ1-2): EAGVVQSPRYKIIEKKQPVAFWCNPISGHNTLYWYLQNLGQGPELLIRYENEEAVDDSQLPKDRFSAERLKGVDSTLKIQPAELGDSAVYLCASSLGRDLYGYTFGSGTRLTVV.

This chain joins TRBV3-1 (or the pseudogene TRBV3-2) and TRBJ2-5; 7 positions agree with TRBD2. With V trimmed by 0 bases and J by 4 bases, 2 bases remained unmatched. The CDR3 is 14 amino acids. Germline V gene sequence: CDR1 LGHDT, CDR2 YNNKEL (reference sequence). CDR3 loop: CASSQDGEGETQYF. The CDR3 DNA sequence: TGTGCCAGCAGCCAAGATGGGGAGGGAGAGACCCAGTACTTC.

The chain joins TRBV7-2 to TRBJ1-2, with 8 bases matching TRBD1. The CDR3 length is 13 residues. V shed 0 bases and J 6 bases; nucleotides not matched to a gene: 0. CDR1 and CDR2 from the germline V gene are SGHTA and FQGNSA. Here the CDR3 DNA reads TGTGCCAGCAGCTTAGCGACAGGGGATGGCTACACCTTC. The encoded protein is CASSLATGDGYTF.

The chain carries TRBV7-3 and TRBJ2-3; 10 bases fit TRBD2. From germline, CDR1 is SGHTA and CDR2 FQGTGA. The junction had 7 bases not matched to a gene; V was cut back by 2 bases and J by 5 bases. The CDR3 consists of 16 residues. This CDR3 is CASSLEASGGGDTQYF. In DNA, the CDR3 is TGTGCCAGCAGCTTAGAAGCTAGCGGGGGCGGAGATACGCAGTATTTT.

This clone showed up just once. The chain uses TRBV6-5 and TRBJ1-1; the D is unclear. From germline, CDR1 is MNHEY and CDR2 SVGAGI. The CDR3 consists of 14 residues. V was pared by 6 bases and J by 8 bases, with 19 bases between. In nucleotides, the CDR3 is TGTGCCAGCAGACCCACCGGGCAGGCCGCAGAAGCTTTCTTT. Amino acid sequence: CASRPTGQAAEAFF.

This clone was seen more than once but under ten times. The genes are TRBV7-8 and TRBJ2-7; possibly TRBD1 for D (5 bases). There are 14 residues in the CDR3. Trimming took 5 bases from V and 6 from J, leaving 17 bases between them. Germline CDR1 reads SGHVS; CDR2 reads FQNEAQ. The CDR3 DNA reads as TGTGCCAGCAGCACGAGACAGCGACCTGGCGAGCAGTACTTC. Residues: CASSTRQRPGEQYF.

This chain links TRBV19 with TRBJ2-1; 12 bases agree with TRBD2. The CDR3 sequence is 16 residues long. From germline, CDR1 is LNHDA and CDR2 SQIVND (reference sequence). V lost 3 bases and J lost 2; bases outside the gene matches: 2. The CDR3, as DNA: TGTGCCAGTAGTATCCTAGCGGGAGGGCCCTACAATGAGCAGTTCTTC. It codes for CASSILAGGPYNEQFF.

The chain uses TRBV14 and TRBJ2-3; D remains ambiguous. V was pared by 4 bases and J by 0 bases, with 11 bases between. Germline CDR1 reads SGHDN; CDR2 reads FVKESK. The CDR3 extends over 15 amino acids. The DNA for the CDR3 is TGTGCCAGCAGCCGATCAACAACGAGCACAGATACGCAGTATTTT. As protein: CASSRSTTSTDTQYF.